A single sample is the source of the 17 T cell receptor beta chains below, sequenced in a study of tumor-infiltrating lymphocytes in primary liver carcinoma. TCR beta cDNA was reverse-transcribed from approximately 0.45 ug of total RNA. The reaction used a constant-region primer and ProtoScript II reverse transcriptase. Slightly modified ARM-PCR served as the procedure for the TCR beta libraries. These libraries came from three rounds of nested multiplex PCR. Primers for the first two PCR rounds were TRBV1-TRBV30 forward primers and a C-beta reverse primer (roughly 9 cycles per round). TCRdb recomputed calls from the multiplex PCR reads with MiXCR, one row per CDR3 protein. Of fewer than 250,000 distinct CDR3 sequences detected, roughly two thirds appear once; the ten largest clones hold roughly 6.4%. Both blood RNA, taken from unsorted whole blood, and germline DNA were extracted. Sequencing was carried out using peripheral blood. Receptor source: a woman in her fifties or sixties with primary liver carcinoma and hepatitis B virus infection.

As to this clonotype: A much bigger clone sits one base away, suggesting this may be a read error. The rearrangement links TRBV10-3 to TRBJ2-3; D remains unclear. Gene TRBJ1-5 matches the end of the DNA better, so the J call may be wrong. This CDR3 contains 14 residues. Germline V gene sequence: CDR1 ENHRY, CDR2 SYGVKD. The CDR3 DNA reads as TGTGCCATCAAAAGCGGGAGGGTCACAGATACGCAGCATTTT. Amino acid sequence: CAIKSGRVTDTQHF.

In its sample, this clonotype was seen many times. This chain uses TRBV6-1 with TRBJ2-3; D is possibly TRBD2 (6 bases). Germline-derived CDR1 and CDR2 are MNHNS and SASEGT. CDR3 length: 14 amino acids. With 6 bases removed from V and 3 bases from J, the gap between germline ends came to 13 bases. This CDR3 is CASSLAETTDTQYF. In DNA form, the CDR3 reads TGTGCCAGCAGCTTAGCGGAAACTACAGATACGCAGTATTTT.

Judged by abundance, this clonotype is medium-sized. The chain employs TRBV11-1 and TRBJ2-5; TRBD1 is a possible D gene (6 bases). The germline CDR1 and CDR2 sequences are SGHAT and FQDESV (reference sequence). This CDR3 spans 15 amino acids. Deletions cut 3 bases from V and 0 bases from J, with 11 bases between. The CDR3 spells CASSLGTSYQETQYF. DNA of the CDR3: TGTGCCAGCAGCTTGGGGACATCGTACCAAGAGACCCAGTACTTC.

V is TRBV11-2 and J is TRBJ2-1; TRBD1 might be the D (5 bases). Germline CDR1 SGHAT, CDR2 FQNNGV. The CDR3 loop spans 12 amino acids. The DNA for the CDR3 is TGTGTCGGCAGCTCCAGGGACAATGAGCAGTTCTTC. Translation: CVGSSRDNEQFF.

Note on this clonotype: A read error may account for a junction end that differs from germline. V is TRBV5-1 and J is TRBJ1-2; no clear D. The germline V gene encodes CDR1 SGHRS and CDR2 YFSETQ. CDR3 size: 12 residues. The CDR3 DNA reads as TGCGCCAACAGCCGAGATTCATATGGCTACGCCTTC. Translation: CANSRDSYGYAF.

Regarding this clonotype: A clone one base away is much larger, so this may be a read error. The chain is built from TRBV12-3 or TRBV12-4 and TRBJ1-1; weak D call: TRBD1 (5 bases). Trimming shortened V by 5 bases and J by 4 bases, and 11 bases separated the two germline ends. The CDR3 spans 13 residues. The DNA for the CDR3 is TGTGCCAGCAGTCTTAGGGGTATCACTGAAGCTTTCTTT. It yields the protein CASSLRGITEAFF.

V usage is TRBV28 and J usage is TRBJ2-1; 9 bases map to TRBD2. The CDR3 is 18 residues long. V was clipped by 6 bases and J by 5 bases; unmatched bases: 17. From germline, CDR1 is MDHEN and CDR2 SYDVKM. As DNA, the CDR3 is TGTGCCAGCAGCAGCTTTGCGGGGAGCGGGAGGACCCACAATGAGCAGTTCTTC. Its protein product is CASSSFAGSGRTHNEQFF.

This chain connects TRBV11-2 to TRBJ2-4; perhaps D is TRBD1 or TRBD2 (6 bases each). CDR3 size: 17 residues. Germline loops: CDR1 SGHAT, CDR2 FQNNGV. This CDR3 is CTSSLGGLMLAKNIQYF. In DNA form, the CDR3 reads TGTACGAGCAGCTTAGGGGGACTGATGCTAGCCAAAAACATTCAGTACTTC.

About this clonotype itself: An end of the junction does not agree with germline; a read error may underlie this. This sequence joins TRBV11-2 and TRBJ1-1, with a possible D match to TRBD1 (5 bases). The CDR3 is 13 residues long. The germline CDR1 and CDR2 sequences are SGHAT and FQNNGV. CDR3 in amino acids: CTSSFHGGAEALF. In DNA, the CDR3 is TGTACCAGCAGCTTTCATGGTGGGGCTGAAGCTTTATTT.

In the case of this clonotype: A much more abundant neighbour one base away suggests this may be a read error. CDR3 nucleotides: TGTGCCAGCAGTAATATCGGGAGGCACTACAATGAGCAGTTCTTC. Its protein is CASSNIGRHYNEQFF. This sequence joins TRBV12-3 or TRBV12-4 and TRBJ2-1; 7 bases are a match to TRBD2. The CDR3 covers 15 residues. J gave up 3 bases and V 5 bases, and 7 bases lay outside the gene matches.

The chain combines TRBV5-1 with TRBJ1-1, with 9 bases aligning to TRBD1. This CDR3 spans 15 amino acids. Germline CDR1 is SGHRS and CDR2 is YFSETQ. V was pared by 6 bases and J by 5 bases, with 11 bases of the junction left unmatched. CDR3 protein: CASTPGGDRVTEAFF. CDR3 nucleotides: TGCGCCAGCACCCCAGGCGGGGACAGGGTGACTGAAGCTTTCTTT.

With regard to this clonotype: The missing conserved phenylalanine or tryptophan at the end of this CDR3 makes a read error likely. V usage is TRBV28 and J usage is TRBJ2-1; D uncertain. There are 14 residues in the CDR3. In germline, CDR1 is MDHEN, CDR2 SYDVKM. V lost 4 bases, J lost 2 bases, and 9 bases lay in between. This CDR3 is CASSWYNTYNEQFL. The CDR3 DNA is TGTGCCAGCAGTTGGTACAATACCTACAATGAGCAGTTCTTA.

The rearrangement joins TRBV30 to TRBJ1-2; D is unclear. V gave up 7 bases and J gave up 2 bases, with 14 bases separating them. Germline V CDR1 and CDR2: GTSNPN, SVGIG (reference sequence). The CDR3 covers 13 residues. The CDR3 region has the DNA TGTGCCTTAACTCCCACCGCAAACTATGGCTACACCTTC. Amino acid sequence: CALTPTANYGYTF.

About this clonotype: With a much larger clone just one base away, this may be a read error. CDR3 amino acids: CSVVGFTRYGQYF. The CDR3 region has the DNA TGCAGCGTTGTGGGCTTTACGCGGTACGGGCAGTACTTC. The rearrangement links TRBV29-1 to TRBJ2-7; D not certain. CDR1 SQVTM and CDR2 ANQGSEA come from the germline V gene. CDR3 length: 13 residues.

This clonotype was recorded many times. The chain couples TRBV29-1 to TRBJ2-5; D gene uncertain. Germline-derived CDR1 and CDR2 are SQVTM and ANQGSEA. CDR3 length: 13 residues. V was cut by 4 bases and J by 0 bases, with 9 bases left in between. CDR3 loop: CSVVRPDQETQYF. DNA of the CDR3: TGCAGCGTTGTAAGGCCAGACCAAGAGACCCAGTACTTC. Drawing the rest from reference TRBV29-1 and TRBJ2-5, the complete variable domain is SAVISQKPSRDICQRGTSLTIQCQVDSQVTMMFWYRQQPGQSLTLIATANQGSEATYESGFVIDKFPISRPNLTFSTLTVSNMSPEDSSIYLCSVVRPDQETQYFGPGTRLLVL.

Many counts were recorded for this clonotype. The V and J genes are TRBV29-1 and TRBJ1-1; 7 nucleotides align to TRBD1. V dropped 3 bases and J dropped 7; count of bases not matched to a gene: 8. The CDR3 is 13 residues long. CDR1 is SQVTM and CDR2 is ANQGSEA in the germline V gene. CDR3 sequence: CSVERSTGIEAFF. DNA of the CDR3: TGCAGCGTTGAGAGGTCGACAGGGATTGAAGCTTTCTTT.

The chain uses TRBV19 and TRBJ2-3, with no clear D. This CDR3 spans 12 amino acids. Trimming shortened V by 5 bases and J by 2 bases, and 5 bases separated the two germline ends. The V gene's germline CDR1 is LNHDA and CDR2 SQIVND (reference sequence). This chain's CDR3 is CASSQNTDTQYF. The CDR3 DNA follows: TGTGCCAGTAGTCAGAACACAGATACGCAGTATTTT.